The following is a T cell receptor beta chain sequence with its context. Clones were sequenced by immunoSEQ multiplex PCR, and TCRdb holds only the in-frame ones, with some missing. The repertoire holds about 300,000 clones, with roughly 89% as singletons. This sample was included in a study of blood T cell repertoires in COVID-19. Turning to the study itself: From T cells, B-cell-depleted T cells, or PBMCs came the material, which was cDNA or gDNA.

This CDR3 has 12 residues. Germline-derived CDR1 and CDR2 are SGDLS and YYNGEE. V lost 0 bases, J lost 5 bases, and 5 bases lay in between. Across 24 US areas, participants ranged in age from about 18 to 90 years. In Cohort 3, a recovered donor had either two negative PCRs, clearance, or symptom resolution. The J gene is TRBJ2-5, the V gene TRBV9, with D unclear. The specimen was PBMCs or T cells enriched from blood (not recorded which). This TCR derives from a man aged 55 to 70 who had recovered from COVID-19. CDR3 in amino acids: CASSVGEETQYF. The CDR3 bases are TGTGCCAGCAGCGTAGGAGAGGAGACCCAGTACTTC.